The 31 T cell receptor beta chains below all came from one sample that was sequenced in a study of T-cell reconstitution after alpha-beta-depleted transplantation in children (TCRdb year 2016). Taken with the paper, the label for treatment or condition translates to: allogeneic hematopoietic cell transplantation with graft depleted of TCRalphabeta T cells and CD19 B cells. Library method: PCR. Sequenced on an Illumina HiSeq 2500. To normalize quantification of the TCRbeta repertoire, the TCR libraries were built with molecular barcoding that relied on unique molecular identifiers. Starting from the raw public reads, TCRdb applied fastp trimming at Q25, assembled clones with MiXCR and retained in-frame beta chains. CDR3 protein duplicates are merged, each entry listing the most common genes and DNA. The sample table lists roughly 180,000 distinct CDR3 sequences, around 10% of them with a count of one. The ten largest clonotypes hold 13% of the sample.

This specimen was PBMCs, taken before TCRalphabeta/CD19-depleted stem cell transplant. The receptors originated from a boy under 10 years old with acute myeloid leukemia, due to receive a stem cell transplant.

CDR3 in amino acids: CASSPYASSYNEQFF. DNA of the CDR3: TGCGCCAGCAGTCCCTACGCCAGCTCCTACAATGAGCAGTTCTTC. The chain couples TRBV10-2 to TRBJ2-1; no clear D. The CDR3 sequence is 15 residues long. CDR1 and CDR2 from the germline V gene are WSHSY and SAAADI. Trimming stripped 5 bases from V and 0 bases from J, with 11 bases between.

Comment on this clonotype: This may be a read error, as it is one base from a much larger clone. DNA of the CDR3: TGTGCCAGCAGTGCCAACACCCTACGGGACTATGGCGACACCTTC. It yields the protein CASSANTLRDYGDTF. The rearrangement links TRBV2 to TRBJ1-2, with D possibly being TRBD1 (5 bases). Germline CDR1 is SNHLY and CDR2 is FYNNEI. This CDR3 has 15 amino acids.

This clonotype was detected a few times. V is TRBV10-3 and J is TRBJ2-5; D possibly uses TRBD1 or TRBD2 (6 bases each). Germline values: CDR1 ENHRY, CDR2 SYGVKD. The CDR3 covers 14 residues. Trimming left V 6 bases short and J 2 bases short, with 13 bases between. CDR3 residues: CAISPGDSQETQYF. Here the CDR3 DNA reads TGTGCCATCAGCCCAGGGGACTCTCAAGAGACCCAGTACTTC.

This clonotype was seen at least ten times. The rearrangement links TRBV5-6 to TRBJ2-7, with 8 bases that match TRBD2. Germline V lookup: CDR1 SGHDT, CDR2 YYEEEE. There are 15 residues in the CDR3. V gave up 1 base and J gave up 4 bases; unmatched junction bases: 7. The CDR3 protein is CASSLFRGGRYEQYV. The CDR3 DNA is TGTGCCAGCAGCTTGTTTCGGGGGGGGCGGTACGAGCAGTACGTC.

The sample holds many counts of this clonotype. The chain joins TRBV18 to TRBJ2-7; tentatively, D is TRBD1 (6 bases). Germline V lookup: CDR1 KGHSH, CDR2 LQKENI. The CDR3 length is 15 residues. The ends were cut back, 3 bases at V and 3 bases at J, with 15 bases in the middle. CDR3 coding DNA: TGTGCCAGCTCACCCACGCCGACAGGCATCTACGAGCAGTACGTC. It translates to CASSPTPTGIYEQYV.

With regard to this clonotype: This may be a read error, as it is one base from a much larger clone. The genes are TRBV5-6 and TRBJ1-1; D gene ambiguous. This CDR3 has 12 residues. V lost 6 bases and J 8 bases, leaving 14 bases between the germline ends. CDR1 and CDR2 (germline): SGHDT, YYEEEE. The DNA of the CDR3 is TGTGCCAGCACCGCCTACGGCAGGGAAGCTTTCTTT. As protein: CASTAYGREAFF.

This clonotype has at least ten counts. For the CDR3, the DNA is TGCAGCGTTGAAGATCTTTGGGGCGATCCTGAAGCTTTCTTT. Amino acids: CSVEDLWGDPEAFF. The chain carries TRBV29-1 and TRBJ1-1, with D tentatively TRBD1 (5 bases). The CDR3 consists of 14 residues. V was shortened by 0 bases and J by 6 bases, with 14 bases between the two germline ends. The germline V gene encodes CDR1 SQVTM and CDR2 ANQGSEA.

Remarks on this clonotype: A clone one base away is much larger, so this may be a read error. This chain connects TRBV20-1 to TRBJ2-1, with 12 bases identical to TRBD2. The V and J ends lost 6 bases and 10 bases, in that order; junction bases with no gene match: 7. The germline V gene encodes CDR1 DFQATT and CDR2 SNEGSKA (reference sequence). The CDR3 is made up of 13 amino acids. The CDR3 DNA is TGCAGTGCCCCGACTAGCGGGAGTAAGGAGCAGTTCTTC. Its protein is CSAPTSGSKEQFF.

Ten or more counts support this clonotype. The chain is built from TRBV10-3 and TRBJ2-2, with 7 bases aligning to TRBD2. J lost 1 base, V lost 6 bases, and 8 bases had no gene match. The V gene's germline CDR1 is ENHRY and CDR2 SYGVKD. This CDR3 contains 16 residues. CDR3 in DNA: TGTGCCATCAGACCGACTAGCCAGAGGAACACCGGGGAGCTGTTTTTT. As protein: CAIRPTSQRNTGELFF.

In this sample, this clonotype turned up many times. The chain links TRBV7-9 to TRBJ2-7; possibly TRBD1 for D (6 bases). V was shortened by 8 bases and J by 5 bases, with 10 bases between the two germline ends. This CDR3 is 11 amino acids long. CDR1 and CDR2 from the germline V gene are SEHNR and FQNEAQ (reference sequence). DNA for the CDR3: TGTGCCAGCGGAACAGGGCACGAGCAGTACTTC. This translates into CASGTGHEQYF. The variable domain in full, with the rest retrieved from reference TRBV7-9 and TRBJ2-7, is DTGVSQNPRHKITKRGQNVTFRCDPISEHNRLYWYRQTLGQGPEFLTYFQNEAQLEKSRLLSDRFSAERPKGSFSTLEIQRTEQGDSAMYLCASGTGHEQYFGPGTRLTVT.

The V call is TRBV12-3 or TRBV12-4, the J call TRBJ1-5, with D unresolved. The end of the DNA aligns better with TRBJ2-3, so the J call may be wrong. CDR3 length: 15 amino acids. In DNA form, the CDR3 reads TGTGCCAGCAGTCTGACAAGGGATAGCAATCAGCCCCAGTATTTT. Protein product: CASSLTRDSNQPQYF.

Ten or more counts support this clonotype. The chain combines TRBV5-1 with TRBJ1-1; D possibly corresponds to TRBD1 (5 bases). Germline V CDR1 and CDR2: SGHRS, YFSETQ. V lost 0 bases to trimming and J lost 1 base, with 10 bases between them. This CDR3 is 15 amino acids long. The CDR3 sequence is CASSLDWGTNTEAFF. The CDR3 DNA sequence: TGCGCCAGCAGCTTGGATTGGGGGACGAACACTGAAGCTTTCTTT.

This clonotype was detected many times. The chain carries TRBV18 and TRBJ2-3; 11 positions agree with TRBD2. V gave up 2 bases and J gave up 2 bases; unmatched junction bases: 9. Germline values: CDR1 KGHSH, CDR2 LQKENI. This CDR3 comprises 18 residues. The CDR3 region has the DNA TGTGCCAGCTCACCAGGGCCGGGACTAGCGGAGCCCACAGATACGCAGTATTTT. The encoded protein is CASSPGPGLAEPTDTQYF.

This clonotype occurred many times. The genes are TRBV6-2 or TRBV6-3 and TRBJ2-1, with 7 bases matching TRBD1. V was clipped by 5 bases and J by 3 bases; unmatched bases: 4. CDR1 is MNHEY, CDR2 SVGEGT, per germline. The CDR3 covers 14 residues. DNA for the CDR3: TGTGCCAGCAGTCACCCAGGGGGCTACAATGAGCAGTTCTTC. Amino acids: CASSHPGGYNEQFF.

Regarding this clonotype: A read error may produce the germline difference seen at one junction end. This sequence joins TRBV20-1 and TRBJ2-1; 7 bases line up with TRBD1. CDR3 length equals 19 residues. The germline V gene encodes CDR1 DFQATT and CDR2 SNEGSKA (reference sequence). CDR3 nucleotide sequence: TGCAGGGCTAGAGGGTCAGCCGAGACGACAGGGAGCTCCTACAATGAGCAGTTCTTC. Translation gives CRARGSAETTGSSYNEQFF.

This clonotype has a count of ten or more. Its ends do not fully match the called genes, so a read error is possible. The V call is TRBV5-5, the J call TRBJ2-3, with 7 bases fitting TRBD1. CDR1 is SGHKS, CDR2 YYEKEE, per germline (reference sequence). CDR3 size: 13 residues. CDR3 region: CASSTGGTDTQYF. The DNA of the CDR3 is TGCGCCAGCAGTACAGGGGGCACAGATACGCAGTATTTT.

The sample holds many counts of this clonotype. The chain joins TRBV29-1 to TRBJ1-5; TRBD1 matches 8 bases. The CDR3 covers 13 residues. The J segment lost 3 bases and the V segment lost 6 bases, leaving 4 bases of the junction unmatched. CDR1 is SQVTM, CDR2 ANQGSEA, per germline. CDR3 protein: CSVCQGANQPQHF. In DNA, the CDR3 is TGCAGCGTATGTCAGGGGGCCAATCAGCCCCAGCATTTT.

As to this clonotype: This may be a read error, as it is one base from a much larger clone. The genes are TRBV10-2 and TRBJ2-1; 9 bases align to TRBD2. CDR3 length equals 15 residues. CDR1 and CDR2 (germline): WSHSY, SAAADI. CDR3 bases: TGCGCCACCAGTGAGGGACTAGCCTCCTACAATGAGCAGTTCTTC. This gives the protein CATSEGLASYNEQFF.

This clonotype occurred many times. The CDR3 protein is CASSLDSYGGYTEAFF. The CDR3 DNA follows: TGTGCCAGCTCACTAGACTCCTATGGTGGGTACACTGAAGCTTTCTTT. The chain links TRBV18 to TRBJ1-1; D remains unclear. Trimming removed 4 bases at V and 3 bases at J, with 18 bases between. This CDR3 is 16 amino acids long. Per the germline V gene, CDR1 is KGHSH and CDR2 is LQKENI.

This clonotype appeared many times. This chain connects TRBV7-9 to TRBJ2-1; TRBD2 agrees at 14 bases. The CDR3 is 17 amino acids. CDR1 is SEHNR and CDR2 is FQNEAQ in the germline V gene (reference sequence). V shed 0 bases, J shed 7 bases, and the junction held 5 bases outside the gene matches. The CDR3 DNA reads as TGTGCCAGCAGCTTAGCAGGACTAGCGGGAGGTGGTAATGAGCAGTTCTTC. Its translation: CASSLAGLAGGGNEQFF.

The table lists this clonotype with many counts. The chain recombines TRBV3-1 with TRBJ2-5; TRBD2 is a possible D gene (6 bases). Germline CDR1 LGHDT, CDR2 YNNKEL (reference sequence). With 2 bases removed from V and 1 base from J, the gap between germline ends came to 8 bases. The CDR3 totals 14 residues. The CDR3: CASSQLASQETQYF. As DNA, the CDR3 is TGTGCCAGCAGCCAACTAGCGAGCCAAGAGACCCAGTACTTC.

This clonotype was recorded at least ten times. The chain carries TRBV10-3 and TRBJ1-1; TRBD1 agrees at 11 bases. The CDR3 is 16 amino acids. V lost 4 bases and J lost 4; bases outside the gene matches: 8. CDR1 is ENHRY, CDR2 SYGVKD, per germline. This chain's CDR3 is CAISGFTGTGGTEAFF. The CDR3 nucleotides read TGTGCCATCAGTGGGTTTACCGGGACAGGGGGCACTGAAGCTTTCTTT.

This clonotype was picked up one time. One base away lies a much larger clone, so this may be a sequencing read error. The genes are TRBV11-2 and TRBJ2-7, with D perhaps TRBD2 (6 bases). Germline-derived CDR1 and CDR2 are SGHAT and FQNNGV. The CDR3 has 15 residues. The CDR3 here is CASSQISGNSYGQYF. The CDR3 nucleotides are TGTGCCAGCAGCCAAATTAGCGGAAACTCCTACGGGCAGTACTTC. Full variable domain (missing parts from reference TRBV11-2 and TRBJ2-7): EAGVAQSPRYKIIEKRQSVAFWCNPISGHATLYWYQQILGQGPKLLIQFQNNGVVDDSQLPKDRFSAERLKGVDSTLKIQPAKLEDSAVYLCASSQISGNSYGQYFGPGTRLTVT.

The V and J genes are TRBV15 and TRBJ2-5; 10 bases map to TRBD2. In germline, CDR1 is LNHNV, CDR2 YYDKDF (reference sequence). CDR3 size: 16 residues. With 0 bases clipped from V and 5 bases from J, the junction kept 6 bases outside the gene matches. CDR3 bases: TGTGCCACCAGCAGAGAAGGACTAGCGGCCCGGGAGACCCAGTACTTC. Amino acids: CATSREGLAARETQYF.

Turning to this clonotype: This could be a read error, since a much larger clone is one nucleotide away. The CDR3 nucleotides read TGCAGTGCTAGGGCCCGGGACACTGAAGCTTTCTTT. Protein sequence: CSARARDTEAFF. The rearrangement uses TRBV20-1 and TRBJ1-1; unclear D gene. The CDR3 contains 12 residues. Germline V gives CDR1 DFQATT, CDR2 SNEGSKA (reference sequence). V was cut by 3 bases and J by 3 bases, with 8 bases left in between.

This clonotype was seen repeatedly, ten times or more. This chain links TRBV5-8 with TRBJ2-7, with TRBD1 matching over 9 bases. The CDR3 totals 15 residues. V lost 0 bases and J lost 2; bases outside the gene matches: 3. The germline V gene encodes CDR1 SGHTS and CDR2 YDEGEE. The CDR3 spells CASSLVGTGTYEQYV. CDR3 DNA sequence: TGTGCCAGCAGCTTGGTGGGGACAGGGACCTACGAGCAGTACGTC.

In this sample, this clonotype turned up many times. The CDR3 region has the DNA TGTGCCAGCAGCACGACAGGAGCTGGGGCCAACGTCCTGACTTTC. Encoded protein: CASSTTGAGANVLTF. The chain is built from TRBV7-9 and TRBJ2-6; D might be TRBD1 (6 bases). Germline CDR1 is SEHNR and CDR2 is FQNEAQ (reference sequence). This CDR3 is built from 15 residues. V gave up 5 bases and J gave up 2 bases, with 10 bases separating them.

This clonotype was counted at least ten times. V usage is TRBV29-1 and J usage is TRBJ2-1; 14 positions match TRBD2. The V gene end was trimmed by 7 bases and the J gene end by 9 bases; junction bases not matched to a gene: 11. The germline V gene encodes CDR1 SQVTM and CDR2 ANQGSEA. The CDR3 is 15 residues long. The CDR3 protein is CSGRGLAGVRGEQFF. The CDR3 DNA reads TGCAGCGGGAGGGGACTAGCGGGAGTTCGTGGTGAGCAGTTCTTC.

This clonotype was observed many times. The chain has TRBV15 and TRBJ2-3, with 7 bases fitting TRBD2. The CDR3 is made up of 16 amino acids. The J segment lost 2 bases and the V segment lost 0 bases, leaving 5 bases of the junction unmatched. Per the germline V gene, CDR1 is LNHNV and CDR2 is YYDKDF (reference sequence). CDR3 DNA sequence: TGTGCCACCAGCAGAGATCTAGCGGCCAACACAGATACGCAGTATTTT. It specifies CATSRDLAANTDTQYF.

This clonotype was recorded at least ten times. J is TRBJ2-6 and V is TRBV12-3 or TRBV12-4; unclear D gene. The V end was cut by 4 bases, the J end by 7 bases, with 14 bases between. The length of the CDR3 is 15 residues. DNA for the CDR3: TGTGCCAGCAGTTCTCCAGGCGCCGTCGCCAACGTCCTGACTTTC. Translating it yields CASSSPGAVANVLTF.

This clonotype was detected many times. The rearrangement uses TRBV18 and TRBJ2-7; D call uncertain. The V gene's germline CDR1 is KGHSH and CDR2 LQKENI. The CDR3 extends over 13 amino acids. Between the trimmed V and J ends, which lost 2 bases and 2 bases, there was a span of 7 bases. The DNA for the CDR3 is TGTGCCAGCTCACCAGACGAAGCCTACGAGCAGTACGTC. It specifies CASSPDEAYEQYV.